The 30 T cell receptor beta chains in this list originate from one sample, sequenced in a study of T cells in Graves' hyperthyroidism and ophthalmopathy. The CDR3 regions of TCR beta were amplified from RNA transcripts. RT-PCR in the first round (using the HTBI primer set) targeted the TCR CDR3. TCRdb independently ran MiXCR on the multiplex PCR reads; one entry per CDR3 protein. The table includes approximately 330,000 distinct CDR3 sequences, approximately 18% detected once. Material: blood. The receptors were gathered from a woman between 45 and 60 years old with Graves' hyperthyroidism.

The chain recombines TRBV5-6 with TRBJ1-1; D is uncertain. V was clipped by 0 bases and J by 3 bases, with 6 bases between them. From germline, CDR1 is SGHDT and CDR2 YYEEEE. The CDR3 loop spans 13 amino acids. The CDR3 DNA sequence: TGTGCCAGCAGCTTGGGCAGCTACACTGAAGCTTTCTTT. Translating gives CASSLGSYTEAFF.

The chain couples TRBV7-2 to TRBJ2-6; D uncertain. Looked up from germline, CDR1 is SGHTA and CDR2 is FQGNSA. The CDR3 consists of 14 residues. The V end was cut by 5 bases, the J end by 0 bases, with 5 bases between. In DNA form, the CDR3 reads TGTGCCAGCAGCGTGGGCTCTGGGGCCAACGTCCTGACTTTC. Protein: CASSVGSGANVLTF.

Of note for this clonotype: This clone may be a read error of a much larger clone one base away. The chain is built from TRBV11-2 and TRBJ1-4; 7 bases map to TRBD1. The CDR3 extends over 13 amino acids. Germline V gives CDR1 SGHAT, CDR2 FQNNGV. For the CDR3, the DNA is TGTGTCAGCAGCTACGGACAGGAGGAAAAACTGTTTTTT. Translation: CVSSYGQEEKLFF.

This clonotype was recorded a few times. J is TRBJ1-5 and V is TRBV2; 7 nucleotides align to TRBD1. The V segment lost 6 bases and the J segment 4 bases; nucleotides outside the gene matches: 3. The CDR3 spans 13 residues. The germline V gene encodes CDR1 SNHLY and CDR2 FYNNEI. The CDR3 sequence is CASRGQANQPQHF. CDR3 bases: TGTGCCAGCAGAGGACAGGCAAATCAGCCCCAGCATTTT.

This clonotype was seen repeatedly, ten times or more. The chain has TRBV20-1 and TRBJ2-5; weak D call: TRBD2 (6 bases). Trimming pared 0 bases from V and 4 bases from J, leaving 12 bases between. This CDR3 is built from 14 residues. Germline CDR1 is DFQATT and CDR2 is SNEGSKA (reference sequence). The CDR3 reads CSARDLLASETQYF. CDR3 coding DNA: TGCAGTGCTAGAGATTTGCTAGCGTCAGAGACCCAGTACTTC.

The CDR3 spells CASSALAGTTDTQYF. Here the CDR3 DNA reads TGCGCCAGCAGTGCTCTAGCGGGGACCACAGATACGCAGTATTTT. The chain links TRBV10-2 to TRBJ2-3; 9 nucleotides line up with TRBD2. The CDR3 covers 15 residues. The V and J ends lost 4 bases and 2 bases, in that order; junction bases with no gene match: 4. CDR1 and CDR2 (germline): WSHSY, SAAADI.

This chain connects TRBV28 to TRBJ2-5, with D possibly TRBD2 on 6 matching bases. Per germline, CDR1 MDHEN and CDR2 SYDVKM. V shed 6 bases and J shed 3 bases, with 23 bases lying between them. This CDR3 spans 17 amino acids. This CDR3 is CASRPREPLARKETQYF. Here the CDR3 DNA reads TGTGCCAGCAGGCCCAGGGAGCCGCTAGCGAGAAAAGAGACCCAGTACTTC.

This chain uses TRBV2 with TRBJ1-3, with TRBD1 matching 7 bases. J gave up 7 bases and V 8 bases, and 8 bases lay outside the gene matches. The CDR3 has 13 residues. CDR1 and CDR2 (germline): SNHLY, FYNNEI. For the CDR3, the DNA is TGTGCCAGCGACCCGGGACAGAGTAACACCATATATTTT. Residues: CASDPGQSNTIYF.

A few counts support this clonotype. The chain employs TRBV28 and TRBJ1-1; D unclear. The CDR3 covers 15 residues. Trimming left V 5 bases short and J 4 bases short, with 17 bases between. The germline V gene has CDR1 MDHEN and CDR2 SYDVKM. CDR3 bases: TGTGCCAGCAGTCCCCCCCTCCCCTCCCCCACTGAAGCTTTCTTT. Encoded protein: CASSPPLPSPTEAFF.

Turning to this clonotype: A single base separates this from a much larger clone, so it may be a read error. The chain joins TRBV5-1 to TRBJ2-1; TRBD1 agrees at 10 bases. Germline loops: CDR1 SGHRS, CDR2 YFSETQ. With 6 bases clipped from V and 10 bases from J, the junction kept 7 bases outside the gene matches. The CDR3 consists of 13 residues. The CDR3 bases are TGCGCCAGCAAAAGGGACAGGGGTTACGAGCAGTTCTTC. Translation: CASKRDRGYEQFF. The full variable domain, rest sourced from reference TRBV5-1 and TRBJ2-1, is KAGVTQTPRYLIKTRGQQVTLSCSPISGHRSVSWYQQTPGQGLQFLFEYFSETQRNKGNFPGRFSGRQFSNSRSEMNVSTLELGDSALYLCASKRDRGYEQFFGPGTRLTVL.

With regard to this clonotype: This may come from a read error, since a much larger clone is one base off. The chain employs TRBV7-9 and TRBJ2-5; 7 bases map to TRBD1. Germline V gene lookup returns CDR1 SEHNR and CDR2 FQNEAQ (reference sequence). Losses at the gene ends were 5 bases for V and 4 bases for J; bases not matched to a gene: 7. This CDR3 has 14 amino acids. The CDR3 protein is CASSLMGQRETQYF. CDR3 DNA: TGTGCCAGCAGCCTAATGGGACAGCGAGAGACCCAGTACTTC.

The CDR3 protein is CASSFYQGGEQFF. The CDR3 DNA follows: TGTGCCAGCAGCTTCTATCAGGGAGGCGAGCAGTTCTTC. The chain recombines TRBV7-2 with TRBJ2-1, with a weak D call TRBD2 (6 bases). The CDR3 has 13 amino acids. CDR1 is SGHTA and CDR2 is FQGNSA in the germline V gene. V was cut by 3 bases and J by 10 bases, with 13 bases left in between.

This clonotype was counted many times. This chain links TRBV6-2 or TRBV6-3 with TRBJ1-5; D may be TRBD1 (6 bases). Per the germline V gene, CDR1 is MNHEY and CDR2 is SVGEGT. The ends were cut back, 5 bases at V and 3 bases at J, with 17 bases in the middle. The CDR3 covers 16 residues. The CDR3 DNA is TGTGCCAGCAGTCGTGGAGACAGGCCGATCAATCAGCCCCAGCATTTT. The encoded protein is CASSRGDRPINQPQHF.

This clonotype was counted a few times. This rearrangement joins TRBV5-4 to TRBJ2-1, with TRBD2 identical over 9 bases. The germline V gene has CDR1 SGHNT and CDR2 YYREEE (reference sequence). J lost 8 bases, V lost 4 bases, and 7 bases had no gene match. The CDR3 loop spans 14 amino acids. CDR3 sequence: CASSNAGGLDEQFF. CDR3 nucleotides: TGTGCCAGCAGCAACGCGGGGGGGCTGGATGAGCAGTTCTTC.

In its sample, this clonotype was seen a few times. V is TRBV3-1 and J is TRBJ2-2; a weak D match, TRBD2 (6 bases). CDR3 size: 15 residues. Per the germline V gene, CDR1 is LGHDT and CDR2 is YNNKEL (reference sequence). Trimming left V 4 bases short and J 5 bases short, with 14 bases between. The CDR3 is CASSPSGTGTGELFF. CDR3 coding DNA: TGTGCCAGCAGCCCCTCCGGGACTGGTACCGGGGAGCTGTTTTTT.

V gene TRBV30 combines with J gene TRBJ2-5; D gene unclear. This CDR3 spans 12 amino acids. Germline-derived CDR1 and CDR2 are GTSNPN and SVGIG (reference sequence). The V and J ends lost 5 bases and 7 bases respectively, with 14 bases between them. This CDR3 reads CAWAMSTRTQYF. The CDR3 DNA sequence: TGTGCCTGGGCCATGTCAACGAGGACCCAGTACTTC.

Many counts were recorded for this clonotype. The J gene is TRBJ2-5, the V gene TRBV13, with a tentative D call TRBD2 (7 bases). V was pared by 8 bases and J by 3 bases, with 13 bases between. This CDR3 has 13 amino acids. The germline gives CDR1 PRHDT, CDR2 FYEKMQ (reference sequence). In DNA, the CDR3 is TGTGCCAGCGGCGCGGGGGCCGAAGAGACCCAGTACTTC. Translated, it gives CASGAGAEETQYF.

A few counts support this clonotype. J is TRBJ2-1 and V is TRBV18; D not certain. Germline V gene lookup returns CDR1 KGHSH and CDR2 LQKENI. There are 13 residues in the CDR3. Between the trimmed V and J ends, which lost 3 bases and 8 bases, there was a span of 11 bases. CDR3 in amino acids: CASSPDNSHEQFF. The CDR3, as DNA: TGTGCCAGCTCACCCGACAACAGTCATGAGCAGTTCTTC.

This clonotype was recorded at least ten times. V and J are TRBV7-8 and TRBJ2-1; TRBD1 matches 9 bases. CDR3 length: 14 amino acids. The trim removed 4 bases at V and 4 bases at J, leaving 2 bases unmatched. CDR1 and CDR2 (germline): SGHVS, FQNEAQ. CDR3 amino acids: CASSSTGGYNEQFF. DNA of the CDR3: TGTGCCAGCAGCTCGACAGGGGGGTACAATGAGCAGTTCTTC.

This clonotype was counted ten times or more. This chain uses TRBV5-1 with TRBJ1-2, with no clear D. Germline V gene lookup returns CDR1 SGHRS and CDR2 YFSETQ. This CDR3 has 13 residues. V was shortened by 0 bases and J by 4 bases, with 7 bases between the two germline ends. In DNA form, the CDR3 reads TGCGCCAGCAGCTTGGGCGGGCCCTATGGCTACACCTTC. Translated: CASSLGGPYGYTF.

This chain links TRBV5-1 with TRBJ2-1; 8 nucleotides line up with TRBD1. Germline loops: CDR1 SGHRS, CDR2 YFSETQ. V trimming: 4 bases; J trimming: 6 bases; junction bases outside the gene matches: 9. The CDR3 extends over 15 amino acids. DNA of the CDR3: TGCGCCAGCAGCCCTGGACAGGGTGGATCCAATGAGCAGTTCTTC. Translating gives CASSPGQGGSNEQFF.

This clonotype was observed many times. J is TRBJ1-5 and V is TRBV30, with D unclear. Trimming shortened V by 3 bases and J by 0 bases, and 9 bases separated the two germline ends. The CDR3 has 14 amino acids. CDR1 and CDR2 (germline): GTSNPN, SVGIG (reference sequence). In nucleotides, the CDR3 is TGTGCCTGGAGCCGCGACGGTAGCAATCAGCCCCAGCATTTT. The encoded protein is CAWSRDGSNQPQHF. Combining the CDR3 with reference TRBV30 and TRBJ1-5 gives the whole variable domain SQTIHQWPATLVQPVGSPLSLECTVEGTSNPNLYWYRQAAGRGLQLLFYSVGIGQISSEVPQNLSASRPQDRQFILSSKKLLLSDSGFYLCAWSRDGSNQPQHFGDGTRLSIL.

The chain carries TRBV5-1 and TRBJ2-1, with TRBD2 identical over 10 bases. This CDR3 region has 18 residues. Per germline, CDR1 SGHRS and CDR2 YFSETQ. The V and J ends lost 1 base and 0 bases, in that order; junction bases with no gene match: 7. CDR3 in DNA: TGCGCCAGCAGCTTGAGACTAGCGGGTGCTAGCTCCTACAATGAGCAGTTCTTC. Its translation: CASSLRLAGASSYNEQFF.

The chain uses TRBV27 and TRBJ1-1, with 8 bases matching TRBD1. Trimming took 1 base from V and 1 from J; bases not matched to a gene: 2. Germline CDR1 MNHEY, CDR2 SMNVEV (reference sequence). The CDR3 spans 15 residues. The CDR3: CASSLWTGKNTEAFF. CDR3 in DNA: TGTGCCAGCAGTTTATGGACAGGGAAGAACACTGAAGCTTTCTTT.

This clonotype was seen more than once but under ten times. Compared with germline, one end of the junction differs, possibly owing to a read error. The rearrangement joins TRBV6-5 to TRBJ1-1; the D is unclear. Germline V gene sequence: CDR1 MNHEY, CDR2 SVGAGI. The CDR3 loop spans 16 amino acids. The chain's CDR3 is CAGSYSSADRNTEAFF. The DNA of the CDR3 is TGTGCCGGCAGTTACTCGTCGGCAGATCGCAACACTGAAGCTTTCTTT.

The chain has TRBV5-1 and TRBJ1-6; 7 bases match TRBD1. The ends lost 4 bases at V and 8 bases at J; junction bases unmatched: 6. Per the germline V gene, CDR1 is SGHRS and CDR2 is YFSETQ. The CDR3 runs 14 residues. The CDR3 DNA sequence: TGCGCCAGCAGCCTACACGACAGGGATTCACCCCTCCACTTT. Translation: CASSLHDRDSPLHF.

This clonotype was seen a few times. The rearrangement uses TRBV28 and TRBJ1-4; D remains ambiguous. This CDR3 spans 15 amino acids. Germline V gene sequence: CDR1 MDHEN, CDR2 SYDVKM. V lost 4 bases to trimming and J lost 0 bases, with 9 bases between them. In DNA, the CDR3 is TGTGCCAGCAGTTCCTACCTTGCAACTAATGAAAAACTGTTTTTT. It codes for CASSSYLATNEKLFF.

This clonotype was picked up a small number of times. The V gene is TRBV20-1, the J gene TRBJ2-3; possible D gene TRBD2, 5 bases. This CDR3 has 13 residues. Trimming stripped 0 bases from V and 5 bases from J, with 9 bases between. Germline V gene data show CDR1 as DFQATT and CDR2 as SNEGSKA (reference sequence). CDR3 nucleotide sequence: TGCAGTGCTAGAGAGACTACCCAAGATACGCAGTATTTT. Translating it yields CSARETTQDTQYF.

This clonotype was detected a few times. The chain uses TRBV20-1 and TRBJ1-3; tentative D call: TRBD1 (5 bases). The CDR3 is made up of 15 amino acids. The germline gives CDR1 DFQATT, CDR2 SNEGSKA (reference sequence). V lost 4 bases and J 0 bases, leaving 13 bases between the germline ends. In DNA form, the CDR3 reads TGCAGTGCTACTTTGGGGGGGAGCTCTGGAAACACCATATATTTT. This encodes CSATLGGSSGNTIYF.

This clonotype was observed at least ten times. V usage is TRBV30 and J usage is TRBJ2-6; D might be TRBD2 (6 bases). Germline loops: CDR1 GTSNPN, CDR2 SVGIG (reference sequence). V was trimmed by 5 bases and J by 0 bases, leaving 8 bases between them. The CDR3 sequence is 14 residues long. The CDR3 reads CAWLGGSGANVLTF. The CDR3 DNA is TGTGCCTGGCTGGGGGGCTCTGGGGCCAACGTCCTGACTTTC.